Shown below are 5 T cell receptor beta chains from a single sample sequenced in a study of blood T cell repertoires in COVID-19. Libraries were prepared by immunoSEQ multiplex PCR; TCRdb keeps only in-frame clonotypes and omits some of them. The profile shows under 30,000 clones, roughly 86% of them singletons. Sequencing used peripheral blood. The source of these receptors is a man aged 50 or older with active COVID-19.

The gene calls are TRBV15 and TRBJ1-1; D ambiguous. V lost 0 bases to trimming and J lost 4 bases, with 9 bases between them. Germline CDR1 LNHNV, CDR2 YYDKDF (reference sequence). This CDR3 spans 14 amino acids. The CDR3 spells CATSRDRRVTEAFF. The CDR3 DNA reads as TGTGCCACCAGCAGAGATCGCCGGGTCACTGAAGCTTTCTTT. The full variable domain, its missing parts supplied by reference TRBV15 and TRBJ1-1, is DAMVIQNPRYQVTQFGKPVTLSCSQTLNHNVMYWYQQKSSQAPKLLFHYYDKDFNNEADTPDNFQSRRPNTSFCFLDIRSPGLGDTAMYLCATSRDRRVTEAFFGQGTRLTVV.

The chain recombines TRBV7-9 with TRBJ1-6, with 9 bases identical to TRBD1. J gave up 8 bases and V 7 bases, and 15 bases lay outside the gene matches. The CDR3 length is 17 residues. Germline V gene lookup returns CDR1 SEHNR and CDR2 FQNEAQ (reference sequence). The CDR3 spells CASTEGTGSAIDSPLHF. DNA of the CDR3: TGTGCCAGCACCGAAGGGACAGGGTCGGCGATTGATTCACCCCTCCACTTT.

This clone was recorded once. The chain links TRBV2 to TRBJ2-3; D not resolved. Trimming pared 8 bases from V and 2 bases from J, leaving 11 bases between. The CDR3 contains 13 residues. Germline V CDR1 and CDR2: SNHLY, FYNNEI. The CDR3 protein is CASDTESTDTQYF. CDR3 DNA: TGTGCCAGCGACACGGAATCCACAGATACGCAGTATTTT.

The chain carries TRBV4-3 and TRBJ2-7; 8 positions agree with TRBD2. J was trimmed by 1 base and V by 0 bases; bases with no gene match: 11. Germline V CDR1 and CDR2: LGHNA, YSLEER. The CDR3 covers 18 residues. In DNA form, the CDR3 reads TGCGCCAGCAGCCAAGATCTCCCCGAGCGGGAGATGTCCTACGAGCAGTACTTC. Amino acids: CASSQDLPEREMSYEQYF.

This clone has a single count. V is TRBV18 and J is TRBJ2-1, with D possibly TRBD2 on 5 matching bases. The CDR3 spans 13 residues. CDR1 and CDR2 from the germline V gene are KGHSH and LQKENI. Between the trimmed V and J ends, which lost 5 bases and 10 bases, there was a span of 15 bases. DNA of the CDR3: TGTGCCAGCTCATCAGAGATGTGGGAGGAGCAGTTCTTC. Its translation: CASSSEMWEEQFF.